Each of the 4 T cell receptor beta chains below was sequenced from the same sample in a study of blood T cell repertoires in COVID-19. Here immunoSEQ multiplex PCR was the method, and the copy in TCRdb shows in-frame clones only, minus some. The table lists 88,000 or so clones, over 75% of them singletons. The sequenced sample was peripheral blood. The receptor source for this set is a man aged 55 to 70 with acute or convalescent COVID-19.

The CDR3 protein is CAWSIGGRTEAFF. Here the CDR3 DNA reads TGTGCCTGGAGTATTGGGGGGAGGACTGAAGCTTTCTTT. This rearrangement joins TRBV30 to TRBJ1-1, with D possibly matching TRBD1 (5 bases). The V gene lost 2 bases and the J gene lost 5 bases, with 12 bases spanning the gap. The CDR3 spans 13 residues. Germline CDR1 reads GTSNPN; CDR2 reads SVGIG (reference sequence). The full variable domain, with the rest looked up from reference TRBV30 and TRBJ1-1, is SQTIHQWPATLVQPVGSPLSLECTVEGTSNPNLYWYRQAAGRGLQLLFYSVGIGQISSEVPQNLSASRPQDRQFILSSKKLLLSDSGFYLCAWSIGGRTEAFFGQGTRLTVV.

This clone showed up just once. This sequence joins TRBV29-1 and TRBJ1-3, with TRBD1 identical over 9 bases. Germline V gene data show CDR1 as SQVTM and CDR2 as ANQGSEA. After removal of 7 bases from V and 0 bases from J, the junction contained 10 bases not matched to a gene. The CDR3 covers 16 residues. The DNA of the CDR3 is TGCAGCGCTACGACAGGGGGTTCGAGCTCTGGAAACACCATATATTTT. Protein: CSATTGGSSSGNTIYF.

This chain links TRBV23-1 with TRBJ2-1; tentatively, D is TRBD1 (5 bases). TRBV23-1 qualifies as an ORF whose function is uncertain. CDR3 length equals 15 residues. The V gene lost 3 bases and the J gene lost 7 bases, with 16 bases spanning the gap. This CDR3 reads CASSHGAGSRNEQFF. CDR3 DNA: TGCGCCAGCAGTCATGGTGCAGGGTCTAGGAATGAGCAGTTCTTC.

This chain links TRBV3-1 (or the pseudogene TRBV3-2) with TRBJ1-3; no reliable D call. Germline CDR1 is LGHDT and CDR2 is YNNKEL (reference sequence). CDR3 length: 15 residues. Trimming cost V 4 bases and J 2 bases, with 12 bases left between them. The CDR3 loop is CASSPLGRTGNTIYF. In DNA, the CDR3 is TGTGCCAGCAGCCCGTTGGGGAGAACTGGAAACACCATATATTTT.